Below are 9 T cell receptor beta chains sequenced from a single sample in a study of cytomegalovirus exposure and HLA in healthy donors. Primers for the PCR totalled 60 Vbeta and 13 Jbeta. Here immunoSEQ multiplex PCR was the method, and the copy in TCRdb shows in-frame clones only, minus some. The sample consists of some 180,000 clones, around four fifths of them appearing once. Sample: PBMCs. The receptors originated from a woman aged 60-75 years in good health and CMV-seropositive.

The chain is built from TRBV9 and TRBJ2-2, with 11 bases lining up with TRBD2. The V gene end was trimmed by 0 bases and the J gene end by 3 bases; junction bases not matched to a gene: 7. This CDR3 has 18 amino acids. CDR1 and CDR2 from the germline V gene are SGDLS and YYNGEE. The CDR3 reads CASSVGLAGGLYTGELFF. The CDR3 nucleotides are TGTGCCAGCAGCGTAGGGCTAGCGGGGGGCCTGTACACCGGGGAGCTGTTTTTT.

The CDR3 spells CASSLSQTPDTQYF. CDR3 bases: TGCGCCAGCAGCTTGAGCCAGACTCCGGATACGCAGTATTTT. This chain uses TRBV5-1 with TRBJ2-3, with D unclear. This CDR3 is built from 14 residues. Deletions cut 1 base from V and 6 bases from J, with 12 bases between. The germline CDR1 and CDR2 sequences are SGHRS and YFSETQ.

The table lists this clone with a few counts. The chain combines TRBV9 with TRBJ2-4, with TRBD2 as a possible D gene (6 bases). This CDR3 comprises 14 residues. CDR1 is SGDLS, CDR2 YYNGEE, per germline. V dropped 0 bases and J dropped 7 bases, with 11 bases sitting between them. CDR3 residues: CASSVGGGINIQYF. The DNA for the CDR3 is TGTGCCAGCAGCGTAGGTGGAGGGATCAACATTCAGTACTTC.

The V and J genes are TRBV25-1 and TRBJ2-6; 7 bases match TRBD2. The CDR3 extends over 13 amino acids. CDR1 is MGHDK, CDR2 SYGVNS, per germline. V gave up 4 bases and J gave up 9 bases; unmatched junction bases: 3. Here the CDR3 reads CASSGDYYNVLTF. As DNA, the CDR3 is TGTGCCAGCAGTGGGGACTACTACAACGTCCTGACTTTC. Based on the CDR3 plus reference TRBV25-1 and TRBJ2-6, the full variable domain is EADIYQTPRYLVIGTGKKITLECSQTMGHDKMYWYQQDPGMELHLIHYSYGVNSTEKGDLSSESTVSRIRTEHFPLTLESARPSHTSQYLCASSGDYYNVLTFGAGSRLTVL.

The V call is TRBV29-1, the J call TRBJ2-3; TRBD1 matches 8 bases. With V trimmed by 3 bases and J by 4 bases, 0 bases remained unmatched. The CDR3 runs 12 residues. Germline V gene lookup returns CDR1 SQVTM and CDR2 ANQGSEA. The CDR3 DNA reads as TGCAGCGTTGAGGGACAGGCAGATACGCAGTATTTT. Its protein product is CSVEGQADTQYF.

The DNA of the CDR3 is TGTGCCAGTAGTCCCCCCGGTGACTCTGGAAACACCATATATTTT. This gives the protein CASSPPGDSGNTIYF. The chain has TRBV19 and TRBJ1-3; unclear D gene. In germline, CDR1 is LNHDA, CDR2 SQIVND (reference sequence). CDR3 length: 15 residues. Between the trimmed V and J ends, which lost 5 bases and 0 bases, there was a span of 11 bases.

This clone was seen only once. This chain joins TRBV5-8 and TRBJ2-5; 8 bases are shared with TRBD1. This CDR3 has 16 amino acids. J lost 5 bases, V lost 0 bases, and 9 bases had no gene match. CDR1 is SGHTS, CDR2 YDEGEE, per germline. The CDR3 bases are TGTGCCAGCAGCTTGGTGTTGCAGGGGGCCCCGGAGACCCAGTACTTC. Its protein product is CASSLVLQGAPETQYF.

The chain joins TRBV4-2 to TRBJ2-1, with TRBD2 identical over 12 bases. This CDR3 comprises 17 residues. With 0 bases clipped from V and 8 bases from J, the junction kept 8 bases outside the gene matches. Per germline, CDR1 LGHNA and CDR2 YNFKEQ. The CDR3 DNA follows: TGTGCCAGCAGCCAAGATAGGCTAGCGGGGGGGCTATATGAGCAGTTCTTC. Translating gives CASSQDRLAGGLYEQFF.

The V gene is TRBV28, the J gene TRBJ1-1; 7 bases are a match to TRBD1. The CDR3 runs to 13 residues. The germline gives CDR1 MDHEN, CDR2 SYDVKM. The junction had 3 bases not matched to a gene; V was cut back by 5 bases and J by 3 bases. CDR3 sequence (DNA): TGTGCCAGCAGTGAGGGACAGTACACTGAAGCTTTCTTT. It translates to CASSEGQYTEAFF.